Presented here are 28 T cell receptor gamma chains from one specimen sequenced in a study of γδ T cells in repeated Plasmodium falciparum infection. TCRdb reprocessed the multiplex PCR reads using CATT. This table has about 30,000 gamma-chain clones, approximately 1.5% appearing once. Gammadelta T cells were flow-sorted from PBMC into Vgamma9/Vdelta2+ and Vdelta2-negative populations for bulk analysis. Material for sequencing was gamma-delta T cells from blood. The receptors were gathered from a pool of human donors (malaria-infected and uninfected, not separated).

This clone was counted ten times or more. The CDR3 region is CATWDGSHSSDWIKTF. The CDR3 region has the DNA TGTGCCACCTGGGACGGATCCCATAGTAGTGATTGGATCAAGACGTTT. The chain uses TRGV2 and TRGJP2. Germline V gene data show CDR1 as EGSNGY and CDR2 as YDSYNSKV. The CDR3 length is 16 residues. Losses at the gene ends were 1 base for V and 0 bases for J; bases not matched to a gene: 5.

To note about this clone: Translating this DNA gives a protein that differs at residue 4 from the TCRdb one, which belongs to a much larger clone; a read error is likely, and the protein shown is this translation. The genes are TRGV9 and TRGJP1. TCRdb records no J gene; here it was assigned by comparing the DNA to germline. This CDR3 contains 13 residues. From germline, CDR1 is GITISATS and CDR2 ISYDGTV (reference sequence). The CDR3 DNA sequence: TGTGCCTTGCGGGAGGTGGGGGGTTGGTTCAAGATATTT. Amino acids: CALREVGGWFKIF.

This clone has at least ten counts. The TCRdb protein comes from a much larger clone and disagrees with this DNA's translation at residue 3, likely due to a read error; the protein given here is derived from the DNA. The chain employs TRGV9 and TRGJ1 or TRGJ2. TCRdb lists no J gene, so it was determined here by aligning the DNA to germline. The V gene's germline CDR1 is GITISATS and CDR2 ISYDGTV (reference sequence). This CDR3 is 12 amino acids long. CDR3 amino acids: CASWNLYYKKLF. The CDR3, as DNA: TGTGCCTCGTGGAATTTGTATTATAAGAAACTCTTT.

Notes on this clone: For this DNA, TCRdb reports the protein of a much larger clone, which diverges at residue 11, most likely from a read error; the protein presented here is translated directly from the DNA. The CDR3 here is CALWEAFYYKRLF. The CDR3 nucleotides are TGTGCCTTATGGGAGGCTTTTTATTATAAGAGACTCTTT. The V gene is given as TRGV9, and no J gene call is available. Germline V gene data show CDR1 as GITISATS and CDR2 as ISYDGTV (reference sequence). The CDR3 covers 13 residues.

This clone appeared many times. Other DNA sequences in this sample translate to the same CDR3. The chain couples TRGV5 to TRGJ1 or TRGJ2. This CDR3 contains 14 residues. V gave up 0 bases and J gave up 2 bases; unmatched junction bases: 4. The germline CDR1 and CDR2 sequences are VINAFY and YDVSNSKD. The CDR3 DNA is TGTGCCACCTGGGACAGGCCTGATTATTATAAGAAACTCTTT. Amino acid sequence: CATWDRPDYYKKLF.

This clone was counted a few times. A read error likely explains this, since a far larger clone differs by one base. Different DNA sequences within this sample yield the same CDR3. This chain connects TRGV9 to TRGJP. The J gene is absent in TCRdb and was assigned here via DNA matching to germline. CDR1 is GITISATS, CDR2 ISYDGTV, per germline (reference sequence). CDR3 length: 17 amino acids. In DNA, the CDR3 is TGCGCCTTGTGGGAGAATACTCAAGAGTTGGGCAAAAAAATCAAGGTATTT. Translated: CALWENTQELGKKIKVF.

This clone has a count of ten or more. Other DNA sequences from this sample encode an identical CDR3 as well. V usage is TRGV4 and J usage is TRGJ1 or TRGJ2. The CDR3 sequence is 14 residues long. In germline, CDR1 is EGSTGY, CDR2 YDSYTSSV. V lost 0 bases to trimming and J lost 3 bases; unmatched junction nucleotides: 5. CDR3 in amino acids: CATWDGPGYYKKLF. The CDR3 DNA is TGTGCCACCTGGGATGGGCCGGGTTATTATAAGAAACTCTTT.

This chain links TRGV4 with TRGJP1. TCRdb is silent on the J gene; assignment here came from matching the DNA to germline. Germline V lookup: CDR1 EGSTGY, CDR2 YDSYTSSV. The CDR3 covers 14 residues. Unmatched junction bases numbered 11, after V lost 1 base and J lost 12 bases. The CDR3 region is CATWDGAKGRFKIF. In nucleotides, the CDR3 is TGTGCCACCTGGGATGGCGCGAAGGGGAGGTTCAAGATATTT.

For this clone: For this DNA, TCRdb reports the protein of a much larger clone, which diverges at residue 9, most likely from a read error; the protein presented here is translated directly from the DNA. This sequence joins TRGV9 and TRGJ1 or TRGJ2. TCRdb does not report a J gene; here it was assigned by matching the DNA to germline references. CDR1 and CDR2 (germline): GITISATS, ISYDGTV (reference sequence). The length of the CDR3 is 12 residues. The junction had 12 bases not matched to a gene; V was cut back by 5 bases and J by 11 bases. CDR3 DNA: TGTGCCTTGTGGGGGCCTAAACTTGAGAAACTCTTT. This codes for CALWGPKLEKLF.

About this clone itself: TCRdb's protein for this DNA is that of a much larger clone and differs from the translation at residue 7, likely a read error; the protein shown is the DNA translation. The genes are TRGV2 and TRGJ1 or TRGJ2. The J gene is not listed in TCRdb, so it was assigned here from a DNA match to germline. The CDR3 totals 13 residues. V shed 3 bases, J shed 7 bases, and the junction held 9 bases outside the gene matches. Germline V gene data show CDR1 as EGSNGY and CDR2 as YDSYNSKV. This chain's CDR3 is CATWDRVRYKKLF. The CDR3 DNA sequence: TGTGCCACCTGGGACAGGGTGCGATATAAGAAACTCTTT.

This clone appeared a few times. A far larger clone is one nucleotide away, so this likely arose from a read error. The same CDR3 arises from other DNA sequences in this sample as well. The chain employs TRGV9 and TRGJ1 or TRGJ2. The J gene, absent from TCRdb, was called here by matching the DNA to germline. The CDR3 covers 12 residues. Germline V CDR1 and CDR2: GITISATS, ISYDGTV (reference sequence). The CDR3 bases are TGCGCCTTGTGGGAGGTGCAGGGAACGAAACTCTTT. It specifies CALWEVQGTKLF.

This clone occurred a few times. The protein that TCRdb holds for this DNA derives from a much larger clone and differs from the translated DNA at residue 10, which likely indicates a read error; the protein shown here is translated from the DNA. The chain links TRGV4 to TRGJ1 or TRGJ2. In the absence of a J gene in TCRdb, the DNA was matched to germline to assign it here. This CDR3 spans 13 amino acids. Germline V lookup: CDR1 EGSTGY, CDR2 YDSYTSSV. CDR3 in DNA: TGTGCCACCTGGGATGGGCCGATTTATATGAAACTCTTT. Translation: CATWDGPIYMKLF.

Of note for this clone: The amino acid sequence in TCRdb belongs to a much larger clone and departs from this DNA's translation at residue 2, likely a sequencing read error; the sequence shown is translated from the DNA. This chain links TRGV4 with TRGJ1 or TRGJ2. TCRdb offers no J gene call, so here the DNA was matched to germline to obtain one. The CDR3 contains 14 residues. Per germline, CDR1 EGSTGY and CDR2 YDSYTSSV. The CDR3 DNA reads as TGTACCACCTGGGCCCGACACCCGTATTATAAGAAACTCTTT. It is translated as CTTWARHPYYKKLF.

To note about this clone: For this DNA, TCRdb reports the protein of a much larger clone, which diverges at residue 8, most likely from a read error; the protein presented here is translated directly from the DNA. The chain is built from TRGV9 and TRGJP. TCRdb supplies no J gene; here it was assigned by aligning the nucleotide sequence to germline. The J segment lost 9 bases and the V segment lost 0 bases, leaving 11 bases of the junction unmatched. The length of the CDR3 is 18 residues. Germline CDR1 reads GITISATS; CDR2 reads ISYDGTV (reference sequence). CDR3 nucleotide sequence: TGTGCCTTGTGGGAGGTGTATTGCCCAAGGTTGGGCAAAAAAATCAAGGTATTT. Translating gives CALWEVYCPRLGKKIKVF.

A word on this clone: A read error is likely here: a far larger clone is one base away. The sample holds other DNA sequences that translate to the same CDR3. The chain joins TRGV2 to TRGJ1 or TRGJ2. The J gene, absent from TCRdb, was called here by matching the DNA to germline. The CDR3 covers 12 residues. J gave up 10 bases and V 4 bases, and 10 bases lay outside the gene matches. CDR1 EGSNGY and CDR2 YDSYNSKV come from the germline V gene. CDR3 sequence (DNA): TGTGCCACCTGGGATGGGGAGGTAAAGAAACTCTTT. It yields the protein CATWDGEVKKLF.

This clone was seen a handful of times. Since a far larger clone is one base different, this is likely a read error. This CDR3 is also generated by other DNA sequences in the sample. The rearrangement uses TRGV9 and TRGJP. The CDR3 spans 17 residues. CDR1 and CDR2 from the germline V gene are GITISATS and ISYDGTV (reference sequence). The CDR3 spells CALWERKQELGKKIKVF. In nucleotides, the CDR3 is TGTGCCTTGTGGGAGAGGAAGCAAGAGCTGGGCAAAAAAATCAAGGTATTT.

At least ten counts were recorded for this clone. A far larger clone is a single base away, which makes a read error likely. The chain couples TRGV9 to TRGJ1 or TRGJ2. The CDR3 totals 12 residues. The junction had 9 bases not matched to a gene; V was cut back by 2 bases and J by 11 bases. Germline CDR1 GITISATS, CDR2 ISYDGTV (reference sequence). CDR3 loop: CALWEGHQEKLF. As DNA, the CDR3 is TGTGCCTTGTGGGAGGGGCATCAGGAGAAACTCTTT.

The V and J genes are TRGV3 and TRGJP. The J gene, left out of TCRdb, was set here by checking the DNA against germline. This CDR3 is 16 amino acids long. Germline V CDR1 and CDR2: VTNTFY, YDVSTARD (reference sequence). V shed 10 bases, J shed 16 bases, and the junction held 22 bases outside the gene matches. The CDR3 DNA is TGTGCCACTGGGACAGGCAAGAGTTGGGCAAAAAAAATCAAGGTATTT. It is translated as CATGTGKSWAKKIKVF.

In this sample, this clone turned up many times. The CDR3 sequence is CATWDRPDDDTGWFKIF. The DNA for the CDR3 is TGTGCCACCTGGGACAGGCCGGACGATGACACTGGTTGGTTCAAGATATTT. The chain carries TRGV5 and TRGJP1. TCRdb gives no J gene; it was assigned here by matching the DNA to germline. CDR3 length equals 17 residues. V trimming: 0 bases; J trimming: 4 bases; junction bases outside the gene matches: 11. Germline V gene sequence: CDR1 VINAFY, CDR2 YDVSNSKD.

In the case of this clone: Since a far larger clone is one base different, this is likely a read error. Different DNA sequences within this sample yield the same CDR3. The rearrangement uses TRGV9 and TRGJ1 or TRGJ2. TCRdb supplies no J gene; here it was assigned by aligning the nucleotide sequence to germline. Germline CDR1 reads GITISATS; CDR2 reads ISYDGTV (reference sequence). There are 12 residues in the CDR3. V was clipped by 5 bases and J by 10 bases; unmatched bases: 11. This CDR3 is CALWGPKLKKLF. CDR3 sequence (DNA): TGTGCCTTGTGGGGGCCTAAACTCAAGAAACTCTTT.

This clone was found many times. A far larger clone is only one base removed, so a read error is likely. Distinct nucleotide sequences in the sample also encode this CDR3. The chain uses TRGV9 and TRGJ1 or TRGJ2. TCRdb records no J gene; here it was assigned by comparing the DNA to germline. CDR3 size: 15 residues. The germline CDR1 and CDR2 sequences are GITISATS and ISYDGTV (reference sequence). The CDR3 bases are TGTGCCCTGTGGGAGGTGTCCATCCAATATTATAAGAAACTCTTT. Protein: CALWEVSIQYYKKLF.

Ten or more counts support this clone. The protein TCRdb gives is from a much larger clone and does not agree with this DNA's translation at residue 5, likely a read error; the protein shown here comes from the DNA. The rearrangement joins TRGV9 to TRGJP. TCRdb does not report a J gene; here it was assigned by matching the DNA to germline references. The length of the CDR3 is 15 residues. The V segment lost 6 bases and the J segment 11 bases; nucleotides outside the gene matches: 10. CDR1 is GITISATS, CDR2 ISYDGTV, per germline (reference sequence). The CDR3 nucleotides read TGTGCCTTGTGGAAGGCGGGGCTGGGCAAAAAAATCAAGGTATTT. It codes for CALWKAGLGKKIKVF.

In its sample, this clone was seen a few times. This chain links TRGV4 with TRGJP1. The J gene was missing in TCRdb and was found by matching the end of the DNA to germline. CDR1 is EGSTGY and CDR2 is YDSYTSSV in the germline V gene. V gave up 5 bases and J gave up 8 bases; unmatched junction bases: 5. The length of the CDR3 is 12 residues. CDR3 protein: CATWAMGWFKIF. In nucleotides, the CDR3 is TGTGCCACCTGGGCAATGGGTTGGTTCAAGATATTT.

About this clone: The TCRdb protein comes from a much larger clone and disagrees with this DNA's translation at residue 6, likely due to a read error; the protein given here is derived from the DNA. The CDR3 reads CATWDGTKSSPNYYKKLF. CDR3 in DNA: TGTGCCACCTGGGACGGGACAAAATCCTCCCCGAATTATTATAAGAAACTCTTT. J is TRGJ1 or TRGJ2 and V is TRGV3. TCRdb is silent on the J gene; assignment here came from matching the DNA to germline. Germline V gives CDR1 VTNTFY, CDR2 YDVSTARD (reference sequence). There are 18 residues in the CDR3. Losses at the gene ends were 3 bases for V and 0 bases for J; bases not matched to a gene: 17.

Regarding this clone: TCRdb has a much larger clone's protein, which differs at residue 13 from the translation of this DNA, likely because of a read error; what is shown is the protein translated from the DNA. This sequence joins TRGV9 and TRGJP. TCRdb records no J gene; here it was assigned by comparing the DNA to germline. The CDR3 length is 17 residues. Germline assignment: CDR1 GITISATS and CDR2 ISYDGTV (reference sequence). The CDR3 DNA sequence: TGTGCCTTGTGGGAGGTCCGGGCAGGTGGGGGCAAAGAAATCAAGGTATTT. Translation: CALWEVRAGGGKEIKVF.

Notes on this clone: A far more abundant clone sits one base away, making this likely a read error. The identical CDR3 is also encoded by other nucleotide sequences in the sample. This sequence joins TRGV3 and TRGJP2. Germline assignment: CDR1 VTNTFY and CDR2 YDVSTARD (reference sequence). The length of the CDR3 is 12 residues. The CDR3 DNA is TGTGCCACTTGGGACAGGGATTGGATCAAGACGTTT. Its translation is CATWDRDWIKTF.

This clone was recorded many times. A read error likely explains why the TCRdb protein, taken from a much larger clone, differs from this DNA's translation at residue 9; the protein shown is translated from the DNA. The chain carries TRGV9 and TRGJP. The J gene is not listed in TCRdb, so it was assigned here from a DNA match to germline. CDR3 length equals 18 residues. Looked up from germline, CDR1 is GITISATS and CDR2 is ISYDGTV (reference sequence). The ends lost 2 bases at V and 6 bases at J; junction bases unmatched: 10. CDR3: CALWEASDGELGKKIKVF. For the CDR3, the DNA is TGTGCCTTGTGGGAGGCATCCGACGGAGAGTTGGGCAAAAAAATCAAGGTATTT.

Relative to its sample, this clone is medium-sized. Additional DNA sequences in this sample encode the identical CDR3. The CDR3 region is CALWEVQAYYKKLF. DNA of the CDR3: TGTGCCTTGTGGGAGGTCCAAGCTTATTATAAGAAACTCTTT. This rearrangement joins TRGV9 to TRGJ1 or TRGJ2. The CDR3 runs 14 residues. Germline trimming cut 1 base from V and 3 bases from J; bases unmatched to any gene: 6. Germline values: CDR1 GITISATS, CDR2 ISYDGTV (reference sequence).